This T cell receptor beta chain appears in the sequencing data of a study of tumor and adjacent non-tumor tissue in lung cancer. About the research overall: Stage I to III disease affected some 11 men and roughly five women aged roughly 31 to 76.

This sample's RNA came from whole unsorted tissue. General observations from the study: Higher tumor TCR diversity was associated with shorter survival. Normal lung showed higher cumulative top 100 clone frequency than tumor.

Notes on this clonotype: Its antigen is unidentified.

The library came from three nested PCR rounds adapted from ARM-PCR protocols. MiXCR, applied by TCRdb to the multiplex PCR reads, yields one record per CDR3 protein. This table has just over 200,000 distinct CDR3 sequences, around 71% appearing once. Sequenced material: lung tumor tissue. The sequence derives from a man in his 60s with non-small cell lung cancer.

The chain's CDR3 is CASNLWDSYTTWELFF. CDR3 sequence (DNA): TGTGCCAGCAATCTCTGGGACTCGTACACGACCTGGGAGCTGTTTTTT. The rearrangement links TRBV6-2 or TRBV6-3 to TRBJ2-2; TRBD2 might be the D (6 bases). Trimming cost V 7 bases and J 9 bases, with 24 bases left between them. Germline CDR1 MNHEY, CDR2 SVGEGT. This CDR3 region has 16 residues.